The next 7 T cell receptor beta chains were all read from a single sample in a study of blood T cell repertoires in COVID-19. The data were produced by immunoSEQ multiplex PCR, yet TCRdb's version contains in-frame clones alone and is incomplete. The sample lists 150,000 to 200,000 clones, more than 85% occurring once. The specimen was peripheral blood. Receptors were obtained from a man aged 70-80 years with active or convalescent COVID-19.

This chain connects TRBV7-9 to TRBJ2-5, with 7 bases that match TRBD2. Germline CDR1 reads SEHNR; CDR2 reads FQNEAQ (reference sequence). CDR3 size: 16 residues. V dropped 5 bases and J dropped 4; count of bases not matched to a gene: 13. For the CDR3, the DNA is TGTGCCAGCAGCCCCGTGGGTAGGTCTAGCGGAGAGACCCAGTACTTC. Its protein is CASSPVGRSSGETQYF. Based on the CDR3 plus reference TRBV7-9 and TRBJ2-5, the full variable domain is DTGVSQNPRHKITKRGQNVTFRCDPISEHNRLYWYRQTLGQGPEFLTYFQNEAQLEKSRLLSDRFSAERPKGSFSTLEIQRTEQGDSAMYLCASSPVGRSSGETQYFGPGTRLLVL.

The CDR3 loop is CASSWMRSLGYNEQFF. CDR3 in DNA: TGTGCCAGCAGCTGGATGAGGTCGCTAGGCTACAATGAGCAGTTCTTC. The chain employs TRBV5-6 and TRBJ2-1; D not certain. Germline values: CDR1 SGHDT, CDR2 YYEEEE. The ends were cut back, 3 bases at V and 3 bases at J, with 16 bases in the middle. The CDR3 totals 16 residues. The full variable domain, completed using reference TRBV5-6 and TRBJ2-1, is DAGVTQSPTHLIKTRGQQVTLRCSPKSGHDTVSWYQQALGQGPQFIFQYYEEEERQRGNFPDRFSGHQFPNYSSELNVNALLLGDSALYLCASSWMRSLGYNEQFFGPGTRLTVL.

The rearrangement uses TRBV19 and TRBJ2-7; D unresolved. Trimming took off 5 bases at V and 1 base at J, with 9 bases between the two ends. From germline, CDR1 is LNHDA and CDR2 SQIVND (reference sequence). The CDR3 runs 13 residues. The CDR3 nucleotides are TGTGCCAGTAGTTACCTCGGGTCCTACGAGCAGTACTTC. Translation gives CASSYLGSYEQYF.

The chain is built from TRBV5-5 and TRBJ1-2, with a tentative D call TRBD1 (6 bases). Germline lookup yields CDR1 SGHKS and CDR2 YYEKEE (reference sequence). Trimming left V 4 bases short and J 4 bases short, with 17 bases between. The CDR3 covers 15 residues. The CDR3 nucleotides are TGTGCCAGCAGCCGGCCGGCAGGGGATAGCTATGGCTACACCTTC. This encodes CASSRPAGDSYGYTF.

V and J are TRBV10-3 and TRBJ1-2; D not certain. Germline V CDR1 and CDR2: ENHRY, SYGVKD. This CDR3 spans 12 amino acids. Trimming took off 6 bases at V and 5 bases at J, with 10 bases between the two ends. CDR3: CAISLEKYGYTF. For the CDR3, the DNA is TGTGCCATCAGCCTGGAGAAGTATGGCTACACCTTC.

The chain has TRBV29-1 and TRBJ2-5; weak D call: TRBD1 (5 bases). Deletions cut 2 bases from V and 5 bases from J, with 6 bases between. CDR3 length: 11 residues. Germline loops: CDR1 SQVTM, CDR2 ANQGSEA. The CDR3 DNA reads as TGCAGCGTTGAAAGGGGTGAGACCCAGTACTTC. Translating gives CSVERGETQYF.

The chain employs TRBV19 and TRBJ1-2, with TRBD1 matching 7 bases. The germline V gene has CDR1 LNHDA and CDR2 SQIVND (reference sequence). The CDR3 has 16 residues. The J segment lost 4 bases and the V segment lost 2 bases, leaving 10 bases of the junction unmatched. CDR3 amino acids: CASSISTGWDIYGYTF. CDR3 coding DNA: TGTGCCAGTAGTATATCGACAGGGTGGGACATCTATGGCTACACCTTC.